The 13 T cell receptor beta chains given below trace back to one sample, sequenced in a study of blood T cell repertoires in COVID-19. The data were produced by immunoSEQ multiplex PCR, yet TCRdb's version contains in-frame clones alone and is incomplete. The data show about 210,000 clones, approximately 84% seen once. The material sequenced was peripheral blood. These receptors were collected from a woman between 45 and 60 years old with active or convalescent COVID-19.

This clone came up a few times. The V call is TRBV7-9, the J call TRBJ2-3; D is unresolved. The CDR3 runs to 16 residues. Germline V gives CDR1 SEHNR, CDR2 FQNEAQ (reference sequence). Trimming left V 2 bases short and J 0 bases short, with 12 bases between. For the CDR3, the DNA is TGTGCCAGCAGCTTAATGGCTGGGCTCAGCACAGATACGCAGTATTTT. Translation: CASSLMAGLSTDTQYF.

V is TRBV5-1 and J is TRBJ1-3; 7 nucleotides agree with TRBD1. The CDR3 has 15 amino acids. Germline V CDR1 and CDR2: SGHRS, YFSETQ. With V trimmed by 4 bases and J by 1 base, 5 bases remained unmatched. The CDR3 loop reads CASSVTGVSGNTIYF. As DNA, the CDR3 is TGCGCCAGCAGCGTTACAGGGGTATCTGGAAACACCATATATTTT.

This rearrangement joins TRBV28 to TRBJ2-1; tentative D call: TRBD2 (5 bases). Deletions cut 6 bases from V and 10 bases from J, with 13 bases between. The germline V gene has CDR1 MDHEN and CDR2 SYDVKM. The CDR3 is made up of 12 amino acids. The chain's CDR3 is CASRRRGGEQFF. As DNA, the CDR3 is TGTGCCAGCAGGAGACGGGGTGGGGAGCAGTTCTTC.

This clone was recorded a few times. The genes are TRBV6-2 or TRBV6-3 and TRBJ2-3; 12 positions agree with TRBD2. V trimming: 6 bases; J trimming: 5 bases; junction bases outside the gene matches: 6. The CDR3 sequence is 15 residues long. Per germline, CDR1 MNHEY and CDR2 SVGEGT. CDR3 sequence reads: CASSQTLAGGDTQYF. CDR3 sequence (DNA): TGTGCCAGCAGCCAGACACTAGCGGGGGGAGATACGCAGTATTTT.

The chain joins TRBV28 to TRBJ2-2, with D tentatively TRBD2 (6 bases). The CDR3 length is 15 residues. The germline CDR1 and CDR2 sequences are MDHEN and SYDVKM. V was pared by 8 bases and J by 5 bases, with 18 bases between. CDR3 region: CASAPSRAGTGELFF. In DNA form, the CDR3 reads TGTGCCAGCGCACCGTCTAGGGCGGGGACCGGGGAGCTGTTTTTT.

The gene calls are TRBV5-1 and TRBJ1-1; D perhaps matches TRBD1 (6 bases). V lost 4 bases and J 3 bases, leaving 16 bases between the germline ends. The CDR3 length is 15 residues. CDR1 is SGHRS and CDR2 is YFSETQ in the germline V gene. DNA of the CDR3: TGCGCCAGCAGCACATGGGGGGGCGCGGACACTGAAGCTTTCTTT. Translated, it gives CASSTWGGADTEAFF.

This chain connects TRBV19 to TRBJ1-1, with no clear D. The CDR3 consists of 14 residues. Deletions cut 5 bases from V and 0 bases from J, with 10 bases between. Germline V gene data show CDR1 as LNHDA and CDR2 as SQIVND (reference sequence). DNA of the CDR3: TGTGCCAGTAGTCCTACAGTTATGAACACTGAAGCTTTCTTT. Translated, it gives CASSPTVMNTEAFF.

The rearrangement uses TRBV4-1 and TRBJ1-4; possibly TRBD1 for D (5 bases). Trimming left V 4 bases short and J 1 base short, with 19 bases between. Germline loops: CDR1 MGHRA, CDR2 YSYEKL. The CDR3 has 18 amino acids. The DNA for the CDR3 is TGCGCCAGCAGCCTGGGGCAGGGCGGGGTGGGAACTAATGAAAAACTGTTTTTT. Encoded protein: CASSLGQGGVGTNEKLFF.

This chain connects TRBV11-2 to TRBJ2-5; 10 bases are shared with TRBD1. The CDR3 consists of 15 residues. J lost 5 bases, V lost 2 bases, and 5 bases had no gene match. CDR1 and CDR2 from the germline V gene are SGHAT and FQNNGV. The CDR3 protein is CASSLWDRGWETQYF. In DNA form, the CDR3 reads TGTGCCAGCAGCTTATGGGACAGGGGTTGGGAGACCCAGTACTTC.

The CDR3: CSAEGAQLADTQYF. CDR3 sequence (DNA): TGCAGCGCAGAGGGGGCGCAACTTGCAGATACGCAGTATTTT. The V call is TRBV29-1, the J call TRBJ2-3; TRBD1 agrees at 7 bases. With 7 bases clipped from V and 4 bases from J, the junction kept 11 bases outside the gene matches. From germline, CDR1 is SQVTM and CDR2 ANQGSEA. The CDR3 totals 14 residues.

J is TRBJ2-1 and V is TRBV10-3; D may be TRBD2 (5 bases). Germline V gives CDR1 ENHRY, CDR2 SYGVKD. The germline V and J ends were trimmed by 4 bases and 5 bases, with 9 bases remaining between them. There are 13 residues in the CDR3. CDR3 DNA: TGTGCCATCAGTGGTTTCGGGGACAATGAGCAGTTCTTC. Encoded protein: CAISGFGDNEQFF.

CDR3 residues: CASSLGQARYSNQPQHF. Here the CDR3 DNA reads TGTGCCAGCAGCTTAGGGCAGGCCAGGTATAGCAATCAGCCCCAGCATTTT. This sequence joins TRBV7-8 and TRBJ1-5, with no clear D. V was shortened by 1 base and J by 0 bases, with 13 bases between the two germline ends. This CDR3 contains 17 residues. Germline V lookup: CDR1 SGHVS, CDR2 FQNEAQ.

The CDR3: CASSLGGQLGNEQYV. The CDR3 DNA follows: TGTGCCAGCAGCTTAGGAGGGCAATTAGGGAACGAGCAGTACGTC. V gene TRBV5-4 combines with J gene TRBJ2-7, with D tentatively TRBD2 (6 bases). The CDR3 sequence is 15 residues long. V was clipped by 2 bases and J by 5 bases, with 17 bases between them. Germline CDR1 reads SGHNT; CDR2 reads YYREEE (reference sequence).